This passage covers 19 T cell receptor beta chains from one sample sequenced in a study of blood T cell repertoires in COVID-19. TCRdb keeps only in-frame clones here, not all; method: immunoSEQ multiplex PCR. The repertoire consists of roughly 110,000 clones, with roughly 89% occurring once and the leading ten covering over 15%. Input material: peripheral blood. The receptors were gathered from a human donor with acute or convalescent COVID-19. The donor label of this sample is uncertain.

The J gene is TRBJ1-1, the V gene TRBV5-1; D call uncertain. Germline CDR1 SGHRS, CDR2 YFSETQ. With 2 bases removed from V and 0 bases from J, the gap between germline ends came to 11 bases. CDR3 length equals 15 residues. This CDR3 reads CASSFSYIMNTEAFF. The CDR3 DNA reads TGCGCCAGCAGCTTTTCGTACATAATGAACACTGAAGCTTTCTTT.

A word on this clone: Other DNA sequences within the sample encode an identical CDR3. V usage is TRBV7-9 and J usage is TRBJ2-7, with 8 nucleotides matching TRBD1. J gave up 0 bases and V 0 bases, and 4 bases lay outside the gene matches. Germline lookup yields CDR1 SEHNR and CDR2 FQNEAQ (reference sequence). The CDR3 runs to 16 residues. The CDR3 sequence: CASSLAPGQGSYEQYF. DNA for the CDR3: TGTGCCAGCAGCTTAGCTCCAGGACAGGGCTCCTACGAGCAGTACTTC.

The chain is built from TRBV6-5 and TRBJ2-1; the D is unclear. Germline CDR1 reads MNHEY; CDR2 reads SVGAGI. V shed 4 bases and J shed 4 bases, with 11 bases lying between them. The CDR3 loop spans 14 amino acids. The CDR3 spells CASSFGGEYNEQFF. CDR3 DNA sequence: TGTGCCAGCAGTTTTGGCGGAGAGTACAATGAGCAGTTCTTC.

This chain links TRBV9 with TRBJ2-7; D is unresolved. The CDR3 extends over 15 amino acids. The germline V gene has CDR1 SGDLS and CDR2 YYNGEE. Trimming removed 0 bases from V and 3 bases from J, with 13 bases in between. CDR3: CASSVGPGTSYEQYF. As DNA, the CDR3 is TGTGCCAGCAGCGTAGGGCCTGGCACCAGCTACGAGCAGTACTTC.

The V and J genes are TRBV7-9 and TRBJ2-1; the D is unclear. Trimming took off 5 bases at V and 9 bases at J, with 11 bases between the two ends. Germline loops: CDR1 SEHNR, CDR2 FQNEAQ (reference sequence). CDR3 size: 12 residues. CDR3 sequence (DNA): TGTGCCAGCAGCCAACGGAGTAGTGAGCAGTTCTTC. It codes for CASSQRSSEQFF.

The J gene is TRBJ2-7, the V gene TRBV5-6; D is possibly TRBD1 (6 bases). Trimming stripped 4 bases from V and 3 bases from J, with 17 bases between. Germline loops: CDR1 SGHDT, CDR2 YYEEEE. This CDR3 spans 15 amino acids. DNA of the CDR3: TGTGCCAGCAGCAGTTTGGGGGCGGGCCTCTACGAGCAGTACTTC. This codes for CASSSLGAGLYEQYF.

This clone was seen a handful of times. This sequence joins TRBV7-3 and TRBJ2-1; 11 positions match TRBD2. The J segment lost 5 bases and the V segment lost 6 bases, leaving 3 bases of the junction unmatched. CDR3 length: 14 amino acids. The V gene's germline CDR1 is SGHTA and CDR2 FQGTGA. The CDR3 DNA follows: TGTGCCAGCAGGCTAGCGGGGGGTAACAATGAGCAGTTCTTC. It codes for CASRLAGGNNEQFF.

The rearrangement uses TRBV11-2 and TRBJ1-1, with 7 bases that match TRBD1. Trimming cost V 6 bases and J 3 bases; bases outside gene matches: 4. The CDR3 runs 13 residues. Germline V CDR1 and CDR2: SGHAT, FQNNGV. The CDR3 sequence is CASSYDRDTEAFF. CDR3 nucleotides: TGTGCCAGCAGTTACGACAGGGACACTGAAGCTTTCTTT.

The chain combines TRBV29-1 with TRBJ1-2; 12 nucleotides line up with TRBD1. Germline V gene data show CDR1 as SQVTM and CDR2 as ANQGSEA. Germline trimming cut 0 bases from V and 9 bases from J; bases unmatched to any gene: 14. The CDR3 sequence is 17 residues long. CDR3 loop: CSVEEQRYRDRGLSYTF. The CDR3 bases are TGCAGCGTTGAAGAGCAAAGATACCGGGACAGGGGGCTTAGCTACACCTTC.

The rearrangement uses TRBV7-2 and TRBJ2-7; D possibly corresponds to TRBD2 (5 bases). The germline V and J ends were trimmed by 3 bases and 6 bases, with 15 bases remaining between them. The CDR3 sequence is 14 residues long. The germline V gene encodes CDR1 SGHTA and CDR2 FQGNSA. In nucleotides, the CDR3 is TGTGCCAGCAGCTTGGAGCGGTGGTCCGGCGAGCAGTACTTC. This translates into CASSLERWSGEQYF.

This chain uses TRBV19 with TRBJ2-7; perhaps TRBD1 as D (6 bases). V was trimmed by 6 bases and J by 6 bases, leaving 21 bases between them. The CDR3 spans 15 residues. Germline CDR1 and CDR2: LNHDA and SQIVND (reference sequence). DNA of the CDR3: TGTGCCAGTAGCCGCGGACCGACAGGCCAGGGCGAGCAGTACTTC. It is translated as CASSRGPTGQGEQYF.

This chain links TRBV28 with TRBJ2-1; TRBD1 matches at 10 bases. Germline values: CDR1 MDHEN, CDR2 SYDVKM. CDR3 size: 13 residues. After removal of 8 bases from V and 5 bases from J, the junction contained 3 bases not matched to a gene. In DNA form, the CDR3 reads TGTGCCAGCGGACAGGGGGGGGACAATGAGCAGTTCTTC. Protein product: CASGQGGDNEQFF.

This sequence joins TRBV13 and TRBJ2-7; 7 bases line up with TRBD2. Germline V gene lookup returns CDR1 PRHDT and CDR2 FYEKMQ (reference sequence). V trimming: 2 bases; J trimming: 4 bases; junction bases outside the gene matches: 14. CDR3 size: 17 residues. CDR3 in DNA: TGTGCCAGCAGCTTATTCAGACGCGGGGGATCGGGGTACGAGCAGTACTTC. Its translation is CASSLFRRGGSGYEQYF.

V gene TRBV6-5 combines with J gene TRBJ1-6; the match to TRBD1 covers 9 bases. Germline V lookup: CDR1 MNHEY, CDR2 SVGAGI. The junction had 8 bases not matched to a gene; V was cut back by 4 bases and J by 10 bases. This CDR3 is 15 amino acids long. This CDR3 is CASSSSGTGWSPLHF. The DNA for the CDR3 is TGTGCCAGCAGTTCTTCCGGGACAGGGTGGTCACCCCTCCACTTT.

The rearrangement uses TRBV7-8 and TRBJ1-3; D remains ambiguous. The CDR3 is 14 residues long. Trimming cost V 1 base and J 0 bases, with 4 bases left between them. Germline CDR1 reads SGHVS; CDR2 reads FQNEAQ. The CDR3 protein is CASSLDSSGNTIYF. The CDR3 DNA reads as TGTGCCAGCAGCTTAGACAGCTCTGGAAACACCATATATTTT. Together with reference TRBV7-8 and TRBJ1-3, the CDR3 gives the full variable domain: GAGVSQSPRYKVAKRGQDVALRCDPISGHVSLFWYQQALGQGPEFLTYFQNEAQLDKSGLPSDRFFAERPEGSVSTLKIQRTQQEDSAVYLCASSLDSSGNTIYFGEGSWLTVV.

The chain is built from TRBV28 and TRBJ2-3, with 9 bases lining up with TRBD2. The CDR3 extends over 14 amino acids. Germline values: CDR1 MDHEN, CDR2 SYDVKM. V gave up 7 bases and J gave up 0 bases; unmatched junction bases: 2. The CDR3 region is CASNSGGSTDTQYF. For the CDR3, the DNA is TGTGCCAGCAATAGCGGGGGTAGCACAGATACGCAGTATTTT.

The V call is TRBV7-8, the J call TRBJ1-1; D is possibly TRBD1 (6 bases). CDR3 size: 19 residues. Germline V gene data show CDR1 as SGHVS and CDR2 as FQNEAQ. The V end was cut by 3 bases, the J end by 0 bases, with 23 bases between. Written as DNA, the CDR3 is TGTGCCAGCAGCTTCCCGACCACGCAGGGGAGTCCCCTGAACACTGAAGCTTTCTTT. Protein product: CASSFPTTQGSPLNTEAFF.

The chain employs TRBV28 and TRBJ2-2, with 10 positions matching TRBD2. The CDR3 spans 17 residues. The germline V gene encodes CDR1 MDHEN and CDR2 SYDVKM. Losses at the gene ends were 5 bases for V and 8 bases for J; bases not matched to a gene: 14. CDR3 bases: TGTGCCAGCAGTCCTTTCGAGGGGACTAGCGATTGGGGGGAGCTGTTTTTT. Amino acid sequence: CASSPFEGTSDWGELFF.

The J gene is TRBJ1-1, the V gene TRBV28, with 10 bases fitting TRBD1. CDR1 and CDR2 (germline): MDHEN, SYDVKM. The CDR3 consists of 14 residues. Losses at the gene ends were 5 bases for V and 3 bases for J; bases not matched to a gene: 3. CDR3 nucleotide sequence: TGTGCCAGCAGTCGAGGGACAGGGGACACTGAAGCTTTCTTT. Protein: CASSRGTGDTEAFF.